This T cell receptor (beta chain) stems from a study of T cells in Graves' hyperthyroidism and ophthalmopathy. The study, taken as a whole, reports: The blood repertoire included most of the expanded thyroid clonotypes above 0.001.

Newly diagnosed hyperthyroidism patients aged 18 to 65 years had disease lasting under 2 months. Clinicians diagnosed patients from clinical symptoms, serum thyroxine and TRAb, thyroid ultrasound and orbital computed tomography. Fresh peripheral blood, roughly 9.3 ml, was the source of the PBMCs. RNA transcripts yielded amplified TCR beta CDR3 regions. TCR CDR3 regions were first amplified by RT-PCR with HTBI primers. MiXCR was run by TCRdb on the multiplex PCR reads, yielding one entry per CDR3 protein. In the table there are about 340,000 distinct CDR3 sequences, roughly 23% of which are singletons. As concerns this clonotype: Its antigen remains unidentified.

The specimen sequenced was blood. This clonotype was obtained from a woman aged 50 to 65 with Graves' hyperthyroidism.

CDR3 amino acids: CASRLRQGRYQETQYF. CDR3 sequence (DNA): TGTGCCAGCAGGCTCAGACAGGGCCGGTACCAAGAGACCCAGTACTTC. The gene calls are TRBV14 and TRBJ2-5, with 7 bases fitting TRBD1. The germline CDR1 and CDR2 sequences are SGHDN and FVKESK. The CDR3 totals 16 residues. V lost 6 bases, J lost 0 bases, and 10 bases stayed unmatched.